This TCR beta chain was obtained from a study of OX40 agonist ivuxolimab in advanced cancers. Study as a whole: Patients were dosed intravenously with ivuxolimab at 0.01 to 10 mg/kg every 2 weeks. Study-wide findings and caveats: Partial responders treated at 0.1-3.0 mg/kg exhibited clonal expansion among the lowest measured.

Data came from immunoSEQ multiplex PCR; TCRdb stores just in-frame clones and leaves some out. The table has 56,000 or so clones, roughly four fifths seen once; the top ten hold 4% to 5.5%. Germline-derived CDR1 and CDR2 are MDHEN and SYDVKM. This CDR3 comprises 12 residues. Worth noting for this clone: Its cognate antigen is unknown.

The clonotype was recovered from an adult with an advanced solid tumor such as melanoma, head and neck, liver or kidney cancer. This chain joins TRBV28 and TRBJ2-5, with no clear D. The J call is in doubt because the DNA end fits TRBJ2-7 better. The sample in question was CD4+ or CD8+ T cells sorted from blood, obtained in a trial of the OX40 agonist ivuxolimab. For the CDR3, the DNA is TGTGCCAGCAGTGCCACGGTCCCCGAGCAGTACTTC. Its translation is CASSATVPEQYF.